The clone carrying this T cell receptor beta chain was counted a few times. Antigen specificity is unknown. The record originates from a study of identical twins. V lost 4 bases to trimming and J lost 5 bases; unmatched junction nucleotides: 8. The CDR3 is made up of 15 amino acids. Germline lookup yields CDR1 LGHDT and CDR2 YNNKEL (reference sequence). Through template switching, a universal primer site was introduced, and the cDNA contained unique molecular identifiers. Using its own MiXCR run on the 5' RACE reads, TCRdb lists one record per CDR3 protein. This sample yields about 190,000 distinct CDR3 sequences, of which about 15% are seen a single time; 40% belongs to the top ten. Study findings and constraints: The same donors were not followed; conclusions instead depended on cross-sectional statistical analysis. Weaker excess twin sharing was observed in beta out-of-frame sequences.

The same sample was also studied in work on T cells expressing NK-cell markers. This second study says: Seven sequenced donors out of eight were HCMV-seropositive, one seronegative.

Sample: CD8+ T cells sorted from blood. This clonotype was obtained from a young woman in good health. The rearrangement uses TRBV3-1 and TRBJ2-5; 9 bases fit TRBD2. The CDR3 sequence is CASSPSSGTAETQYF. For the CDR3, the DNA is TGTGCCAGCAGCCCCTCTAGCGGGACCGCGGAGACCCAGTACTTC.